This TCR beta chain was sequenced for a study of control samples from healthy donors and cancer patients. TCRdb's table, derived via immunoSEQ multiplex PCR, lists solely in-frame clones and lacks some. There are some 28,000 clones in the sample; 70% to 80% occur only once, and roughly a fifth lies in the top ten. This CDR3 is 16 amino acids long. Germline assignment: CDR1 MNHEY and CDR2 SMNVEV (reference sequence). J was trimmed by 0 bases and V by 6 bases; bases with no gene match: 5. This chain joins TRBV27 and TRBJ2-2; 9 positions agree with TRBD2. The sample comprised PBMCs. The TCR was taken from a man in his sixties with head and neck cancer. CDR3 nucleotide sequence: TGTGCCAGCAGGGTGCTAGCGGGGTCGAACACCGGGGAGCTGTTTTTT. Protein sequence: CASRVLAGSNTGELFF.